The 15 T cell receptor beta chains reported below all come from one sample, sequenced in a study of regulatory T cells in long-lasting Graves disease. Time point in this sample: newly diagnosed GD, antithyroid drugs for less than 3 months. The TCR library was prepared using RNA isolated from PBMCs. Libraries of TCR beta came from iRepertoire HTBI primers plus Arm-PCR of CDR3 regions. TCRdb passed the multiplex PCR reads through MiXCR, listing each CDR3 protein once. Of about 450,000 distinct CDR3 sequences listed, approximately 15% are singletons. The sample was also reused in another study, on T cells in Graves' hyperthyroidism and ophthalmopathy.

The sample was peripheral blood mononuclear cells (PBMCs), taken at new diagnosis, from a patient treated with antithyroid drugs. These receptors were obtained from a woman aged 50 to 65 with Graves disease.

This clonotype was recorded many times. The CDR3 sequence is CASSITSGGRTGELFF. The CDR3 DNA reads as TGTGCCAGCAGCATAACTAGCGGGGGGAGGACCGGGGAGCTGTTTTTT. This chain joins TRBV7-2 and TRBJ2-2, with 12 bases that match TRBD2. The germline V gene encodes CDR1 SGHTA and CDR2 FQGNSA. Germline trimming cut 5 bases from V and 5 bases from J; bases unmatched to any gene: 6. The CDR3 is 16 amino acids.

This clonotype was detected a few times. This rearrangement joins TRBV14 to TRBJ2-7; a possible D gene is TRBD1 (6 bases). The CDR3 length is 15 residues. Germline values: CDR1 SGHDN, CDR2 FVKESK. The V end was cut by 3 bases, the J end by 6 bases, with 18 bases between. The CDR3 nucleotides are TGTGCCAGCAGCCACCTGACGGCAGGGGCCATCGAGCAGTACTTC. Protein: CASSHLTAGAIEQYF.

This clonotype was detected ten times or more. This chain uses TRBV9 with TRBJ2-1; D is ambiguous. CDR3 size: 14 residues. The germline V and J ends were trimmed by 1 base and 2 bases, with 7 bases remaining between them. Germline loops: CDR1 SGDLS, CDR2 YYNGEE. DNA of the CDR3: TGTGCCAGCAGCGTAACGGGCGCCTACAATGAGCAGTTCTTC. It is translated as CASSVTGAYNEQFF.

V is TRBV5-4 and J is TRBJ2-5; D unclear. V lost 4 bases, J lost 5 bases, and 18 bases lay in between. Germline V gene lookup returns CDR1 SGHNT and CDR2 YYREEE (reference sequence). This CDR3 spans 15 amino acids. CDR3 nucleotides: TGTGCCAGCAGCCCTTGGGTATCCGGCGTTGAGACCCAGTACTTC. It yields the protein CASSPWVSGVETQYF.

This clonotype was found many times. V gene TRBV4-1 combines with J gene TRBJ1-2; TRBD1 is a possible D gene (5 bases). With 0 bases removed from V and 7 bases from J, the gap between germline ends came to 12 bases. CDR1 is MGHRA, CDR2 YSYEKL, per germline. The CDR3 is 14 residues long. CDR3 residues: CASSQDRKGSGYTF. The DNA of the CDR3 is TGCGCCAGCAGCCAAGATCGGAAGGGGTCTGGCTACACCTTC.

This clonotype turned up a few times. This sequence joins TRBV5-1 and TRBJ2-7; D not certain. V lost 2 bases and J 0 bases, leaving 12 bases between the germline ends. Germline CDR1 is SGHRS and CDR2 is YFSETQ. The CDR3 loop spans 15 amino acids. This CDR3 reads CASSFFAESSYEQYF. In DNA, the CDR3 is TGCGCCAGCAGCTTTTTTGCGGAAAGCTCCTACGAGCAGTACTTC.

There are a few counts of this clonotype. The chain carries TRBV5-4 and TRBJ1-3; TRBD1 is a possible D gene (6 bases). The CDR3 consists of 18 residues. Trimming left V 0 bases short and J 1 base short, with 17 bases between. Germline CDR1 reads SGHNT; CDR2 reads YYREEE (reference sequence). CDR3: CASSLGQGREKSGNTIYF. The CDR3, as DNA: TGTGCCAGCAGCTTGGGGCAGGGGAGGGAAAAATCTGGAAACACCATATATTTT.

This clonotype was detected many times. The chain links TRBV2 to TRBJ2-7; possible D gene TRBD2, 5 bases. Germline V CDR1 and CDR2: SNHLY, FYNNEI. V lost 6 bases, J lost 4 bases, and 13 bases lay in between. This CDR3 comprises 13 residues. CDR3 coding DNA: TGTGCCAGCAGCATCGAAGGGAGTTACGAGCAGTACTTC. Encoded protein: CASSIEGSYEQYF.

This clonotype was picked up a small number of times. This chain links TRBV29-1 with TRBJ1-5; no clear D gene. This CDR3 comprises 14 residues. Germline V gene lookup returns CDR1 SQVTM and CDR2 ANQGSEA. V was trimmed by 6 bases and J by 7 bases, leaving 19 bases between them. The chain's CDR3 is CSVDCSASRQPQHF. The CDR3 DNA reads TGCAGCGTAGACTGTAGTGCCAGTCGCCAGCCCCAGCATTTT.

This clonotype has just a few counts. The chain joins TRBV27 to TRBJ2-7, with 7 bases matching TRBD2. The CDR3 runs to 14 residues. The V gene's germline CDR1 is MNHEY and CDR2 SMNVEV (reference sequence). The J segment lost 4 bases and the V segment lost 10 bases, leaving 13 bases of the junction unmatched. CDR3 sequence reads: CATREGSHPYEQYF. DNA of the CDR3: TGTGCCACCAGGGAGGGATCTCATCCATACGAGCAGTACTTC.

V and J are TRBV24-1 and TRBJ2-1; no firm D call. Germline lookup yields CDR1 KGHDR and CDR2 SFDVKD. With 3 bases removed from V and 7 bases from J, the gap between germline ends came to 9 bases. CDR3 length equals 13 residues. The CDR3 is CATSDQNGNEQFF. The CDR3 DNA reads TGTGCCACCAGTGATCAGAACGGAAATGAGCAGTTCTTC.

In regard to this clonotype: Being one base from a much bigger clone, this may be a read error. The rearrangement joins TRBV6-1 to TRBJ2-3; 12 nucleotides match TRBD2. V lost 5 bases, J lost 4 bases, and 13 bases stayed unmatched. The V gene's germline CDR1 is MNHNS and CDR2 SASEGT. CDR3 length equals 18 residues. The CDR3, as DNA: TGTGCCAGCAGTCTACTAGCGGGAGGCTTCCGGGGCGCAGATACGCAGTATTTT. It is translated as CASSLLAGGFRGADTQYF.

There are many counts of this clonotype. V is TRBV12-3 or TRBV12-4 and J is TRBJ2-7, with D tentatively TRBD1 (6 bases). The CDR3 has 13 amino acids. Trimming took 7 bases from V and 3 from J, leaving 13 bases between them. The CDR3 DNA is TGTGCCAGCATGGGGGACACAAACTACGAGCAGTACTTC. It translates to CASMGDTNYEQYF.

Many counts were recorded for this clonotype. The chain links TRBV11-2 to TRBJ1-1; D gene uncertain. Deletions cut 0 bases from V and 0 bases from J, with 11 bases between. The CDR3 contains 16 residues. CDR1 is SGHAT and CDR2 is FQNNGV in the germline V gene. CDR3 sequence (DNA): TGTGCCAGCAGCTTAGATCTAGCGGTCCTGAACACTGAAGCTTTCTTT. Residues: CASSLDLAVLNTEAFF.

The genes are TRBV4-1 and TRBJ2-6; the D gene is possibly TRBD2 (5 bases). There are 18 residues in the CDR3. Trimming stripped 1 base from V and 0 bases from J, with 13 bases between. From germline, CDR1 is MGHRA and CDR2 YSYEKL. CDR3 loop: CASSQGGQANSGANVLTF. CDR3 DNA: TGCGCCAGCAGCCAAGGCGGGCAGGCGAACTCTGGGGCCAACGTCCTGACTTTC.